The T cell receptor beta chain under discussion was sequenced for a study of spatial heterogeneity in lung cancer. Remarks on this clonotype: Its specificity is not known. The library was built for alpha chains, so this beta chain is an off-target read and its size means little.

The CDR3 is 15 amino acids. The V segment lost 4 bases and the J segment 0 bases; nucleotides outside the gene matches: 0. CDR1 is SGHTA, CDR2 FQGNSA, per germline. Notes on the study in general: Beta chains had about 13% coverage of tumor T cells, and alpha chains had roughly 7%. Mutation tallies in tumors tracked expanded intratumoral alpha and beta TCR counts.

MiXCR was run by TCRdb on the 5' RACE reads, yielding one entry per CDR3 protein. The sample contains 9,000 to 13,000 distinct CDR3 sequences, approximately 12% of which appear only once. Described time point: sample taken at primary tumor resection. The chain has TRBV7-2 and TRBJ2-6; 7 bases align to TRBD2. This specimen consisted of lung tumor tissue, obtained at surgery. This TCR was recovered from a male donor with early-stage non-small cell lung cancer. The CDR3 region has the DNA TGTGCCAGCAGCTCGGGGGGCTCTGGGGCCAACGTCCTGACTTTC. It is translated as CASSSGGSGANVLTF.